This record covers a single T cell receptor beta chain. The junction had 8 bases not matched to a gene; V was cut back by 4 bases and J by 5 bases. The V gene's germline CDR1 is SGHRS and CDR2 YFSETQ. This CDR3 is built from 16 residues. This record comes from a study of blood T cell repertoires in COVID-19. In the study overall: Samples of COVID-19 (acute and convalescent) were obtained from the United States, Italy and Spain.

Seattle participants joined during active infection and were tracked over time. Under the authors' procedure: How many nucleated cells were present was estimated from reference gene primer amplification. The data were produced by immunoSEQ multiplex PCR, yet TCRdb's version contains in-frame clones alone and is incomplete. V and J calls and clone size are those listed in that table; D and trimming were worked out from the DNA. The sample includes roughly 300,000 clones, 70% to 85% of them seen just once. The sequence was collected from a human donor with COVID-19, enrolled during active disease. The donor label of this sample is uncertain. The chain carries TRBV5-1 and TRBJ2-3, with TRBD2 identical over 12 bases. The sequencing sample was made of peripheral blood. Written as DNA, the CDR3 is TGCGCCAGCAGCGACGGACTAGCGGGAAGGGTAGATACGCAGTATTTT. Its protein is CASSDGLAGRVDTQYF. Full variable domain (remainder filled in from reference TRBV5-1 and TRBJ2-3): KAGVTQTPRYLIKTRGQQVTLSCSPISGHRSVSWYQQTPGQGLQFLFEYFSETQRNKGNFPGRFSGRQFSNSRSEMNVSTLELGDSALYLCASSDGLAGRVDTQYFGPGTRLTVL.